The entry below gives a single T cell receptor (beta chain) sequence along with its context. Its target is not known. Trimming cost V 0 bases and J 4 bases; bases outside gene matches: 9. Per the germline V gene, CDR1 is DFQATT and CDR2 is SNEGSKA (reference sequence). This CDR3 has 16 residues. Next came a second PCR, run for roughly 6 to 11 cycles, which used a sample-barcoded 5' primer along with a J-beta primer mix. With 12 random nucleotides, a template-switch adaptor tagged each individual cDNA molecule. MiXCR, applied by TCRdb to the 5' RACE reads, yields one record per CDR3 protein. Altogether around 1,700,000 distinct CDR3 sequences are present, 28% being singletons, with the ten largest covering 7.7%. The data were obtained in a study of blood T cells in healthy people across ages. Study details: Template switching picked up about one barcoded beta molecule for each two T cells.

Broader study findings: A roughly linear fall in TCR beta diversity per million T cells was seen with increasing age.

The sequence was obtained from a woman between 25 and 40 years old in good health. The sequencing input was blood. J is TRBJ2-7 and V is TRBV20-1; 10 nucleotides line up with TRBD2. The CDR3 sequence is CSARDRGPSGGYEQYF. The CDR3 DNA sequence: TGCAGTGCTAGAGACCGGGGACCTAGCGGGGGATACGAGCAGTACTTC.